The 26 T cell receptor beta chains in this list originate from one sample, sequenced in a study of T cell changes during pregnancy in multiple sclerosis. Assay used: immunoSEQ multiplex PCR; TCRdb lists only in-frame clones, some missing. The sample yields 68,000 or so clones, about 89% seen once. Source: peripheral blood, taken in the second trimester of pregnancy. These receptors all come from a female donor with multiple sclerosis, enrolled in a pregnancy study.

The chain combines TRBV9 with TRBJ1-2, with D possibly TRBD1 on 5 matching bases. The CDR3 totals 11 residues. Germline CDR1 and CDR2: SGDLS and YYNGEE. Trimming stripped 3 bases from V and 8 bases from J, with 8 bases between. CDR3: CASSGQYGYTF. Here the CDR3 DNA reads TGTGCCAGCAGCGGACAGTACGGCTACACCTTC.

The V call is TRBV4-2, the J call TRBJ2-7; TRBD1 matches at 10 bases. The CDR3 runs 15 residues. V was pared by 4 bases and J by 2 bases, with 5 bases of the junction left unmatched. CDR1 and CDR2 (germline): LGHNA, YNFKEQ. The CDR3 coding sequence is TGTGCCAGCAGCCCCCCCGGACAGGGGGCCTACGAGCAGTACTTC. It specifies CASSPPGQGAYEQYF.

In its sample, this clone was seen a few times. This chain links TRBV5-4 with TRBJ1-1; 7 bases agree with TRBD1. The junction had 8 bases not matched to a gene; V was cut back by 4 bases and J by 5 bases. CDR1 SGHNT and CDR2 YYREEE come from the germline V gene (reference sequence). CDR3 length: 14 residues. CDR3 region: CASSPGDRRTEAFF. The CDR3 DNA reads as TGTGCCAGCAGCCCGGGGGACAGAAGGACTGAAGCTTTCTTT.

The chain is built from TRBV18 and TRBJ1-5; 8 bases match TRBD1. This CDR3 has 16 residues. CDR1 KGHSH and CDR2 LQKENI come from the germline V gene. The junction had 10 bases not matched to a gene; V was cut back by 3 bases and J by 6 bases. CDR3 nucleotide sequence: TGTGCCAGCTCACCTTTCGGGACAGGCGGGGGTCAGCCCCAGCATTTT. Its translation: CASSPFGTGGGQPQHF.

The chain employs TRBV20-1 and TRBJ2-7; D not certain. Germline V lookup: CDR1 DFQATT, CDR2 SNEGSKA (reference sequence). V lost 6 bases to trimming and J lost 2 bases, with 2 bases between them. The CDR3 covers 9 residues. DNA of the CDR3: TGCAGTGCCACCTACGAGCAGTACTTC. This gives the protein CSATYEQYF.

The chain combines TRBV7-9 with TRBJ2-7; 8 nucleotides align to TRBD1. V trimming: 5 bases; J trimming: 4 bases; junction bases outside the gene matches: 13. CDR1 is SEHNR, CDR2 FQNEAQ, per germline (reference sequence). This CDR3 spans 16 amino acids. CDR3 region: CASSPRTGTDLYEQYF. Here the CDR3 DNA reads TGTGCCAGCAGCCCACGGACAGGGACGGACCTGTACGAGCAGTACTTC. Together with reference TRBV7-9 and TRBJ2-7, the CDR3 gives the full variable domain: DTGVSQNPRHKITKRGQNVTFRCDPISEHNRLYWYRQTLGQGPEFLTYFQNEAQLEKSRLLSDRFSAERPKGSFSTLEIQRTEQGDSAMYLCASSPRTGTDLYEQYFGPGTRLTVT.

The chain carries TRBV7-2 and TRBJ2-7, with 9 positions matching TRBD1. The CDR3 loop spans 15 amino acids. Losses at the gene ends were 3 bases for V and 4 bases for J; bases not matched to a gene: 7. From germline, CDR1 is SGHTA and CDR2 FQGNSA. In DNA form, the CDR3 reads TGTGCCAGCAGCTTGTTCGGGACAGGGCCTTACGAGCAGTACTTC. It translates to CASSLFGTGPYEQYF.

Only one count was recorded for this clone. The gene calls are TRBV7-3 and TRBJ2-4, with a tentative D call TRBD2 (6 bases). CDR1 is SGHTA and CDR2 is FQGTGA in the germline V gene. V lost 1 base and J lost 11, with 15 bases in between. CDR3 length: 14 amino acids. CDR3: CASSLRRGYDVQYF. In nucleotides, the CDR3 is TGTGCCAGCAGCTTAAGGCGGGGATACGACGTTCAGTACTTC.

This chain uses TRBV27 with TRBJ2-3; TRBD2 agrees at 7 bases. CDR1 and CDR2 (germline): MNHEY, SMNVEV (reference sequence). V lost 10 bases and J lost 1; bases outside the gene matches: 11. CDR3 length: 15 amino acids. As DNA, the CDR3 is TGTGCCATCCCGGGTCCGGCGGGGGGCACAGATACGCAGTATTTT. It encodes CAIPGPAGGTDTQYF.

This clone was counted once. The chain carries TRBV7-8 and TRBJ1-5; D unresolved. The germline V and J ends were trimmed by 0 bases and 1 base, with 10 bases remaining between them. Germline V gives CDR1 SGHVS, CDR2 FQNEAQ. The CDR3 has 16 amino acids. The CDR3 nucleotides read TGTGCCAGCAGCTTAGCGAGGGAAAGGAGCAATCAGCCCCAGCATTTT. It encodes CASSLARERSNQPQHF.

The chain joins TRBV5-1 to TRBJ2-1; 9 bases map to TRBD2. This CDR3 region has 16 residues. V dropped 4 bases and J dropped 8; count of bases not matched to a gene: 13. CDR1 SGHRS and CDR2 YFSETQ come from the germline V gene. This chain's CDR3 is CASSGGGFSGGYEQFF. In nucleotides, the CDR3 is TGCGCCAGCAGCGGCGGGGGGTTTAGCGGGGGTTATGAGCAGTTCTTC.

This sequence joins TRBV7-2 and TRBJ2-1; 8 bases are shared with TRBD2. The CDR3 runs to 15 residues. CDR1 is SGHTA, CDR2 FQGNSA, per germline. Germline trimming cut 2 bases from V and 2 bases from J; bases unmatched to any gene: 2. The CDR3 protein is CASSLRAGAYNEQFF. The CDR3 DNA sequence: TGTGCCAGCAGCTTAAGAGCGGGGGCCTACAATGAGCAGTTCTTC.

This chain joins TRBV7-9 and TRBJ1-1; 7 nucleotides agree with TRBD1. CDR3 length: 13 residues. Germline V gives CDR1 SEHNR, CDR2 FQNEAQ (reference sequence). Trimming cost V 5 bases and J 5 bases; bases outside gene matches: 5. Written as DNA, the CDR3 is TGTGCCAGCAGCCGGGGGACAGCTACTGAAGCTTTCTTT. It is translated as CASSRGTATEAFF.

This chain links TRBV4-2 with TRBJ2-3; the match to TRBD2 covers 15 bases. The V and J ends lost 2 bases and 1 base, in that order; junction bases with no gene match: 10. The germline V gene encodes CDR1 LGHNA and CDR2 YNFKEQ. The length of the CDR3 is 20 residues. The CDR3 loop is CASSQSFGLAGGRGTDTQYF. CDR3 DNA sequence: TGTGCCAGCAGCCAATCGTTCGGACTAGCGGGGGGGCGGGGCACAGATACGCAGTATTTT.

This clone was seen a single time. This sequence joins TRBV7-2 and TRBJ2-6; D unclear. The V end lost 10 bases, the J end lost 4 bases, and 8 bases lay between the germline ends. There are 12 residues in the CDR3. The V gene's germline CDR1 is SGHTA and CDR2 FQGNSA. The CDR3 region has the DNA TGTGCCAACGAGGTCGGGGCCAACGTCCTGACTTTC. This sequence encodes CANEVGANVLTF.

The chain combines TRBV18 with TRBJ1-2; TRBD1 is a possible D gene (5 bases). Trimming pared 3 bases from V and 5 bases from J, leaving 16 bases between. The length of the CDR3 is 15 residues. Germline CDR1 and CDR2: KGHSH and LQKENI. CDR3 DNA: TGTGCCAGCTCACCGCCTGGGGCGGGGAGATATGGCTACACCTTC. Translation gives CASSPPGAGRYGYTF.

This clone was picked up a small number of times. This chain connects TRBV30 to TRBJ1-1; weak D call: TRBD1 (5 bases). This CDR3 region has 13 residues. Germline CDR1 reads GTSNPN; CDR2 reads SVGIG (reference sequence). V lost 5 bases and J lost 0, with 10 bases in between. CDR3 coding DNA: TGTGCCTGGCGACAGTTTATGAACACTGAAGCTTTCTTT. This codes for CAWRQFMNTEAFF.

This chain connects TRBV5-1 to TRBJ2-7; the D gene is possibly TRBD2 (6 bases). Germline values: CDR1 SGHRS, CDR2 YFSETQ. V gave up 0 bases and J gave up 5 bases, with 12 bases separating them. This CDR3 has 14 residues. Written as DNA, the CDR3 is TGCGCCAGCAGCTTGGGGACGTGGGGGGACGAGCAGTACTTC. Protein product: CASSLGTWGDEQYF.

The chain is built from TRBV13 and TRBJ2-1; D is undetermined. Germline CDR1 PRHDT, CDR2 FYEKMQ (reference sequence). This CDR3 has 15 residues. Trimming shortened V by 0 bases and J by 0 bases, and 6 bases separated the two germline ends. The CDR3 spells CASSLGTGSYNEQFF. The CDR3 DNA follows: TGTGCCAGCAGCTTAGGAACTGGCTCCTACAATGAGCAGTTCTTC.

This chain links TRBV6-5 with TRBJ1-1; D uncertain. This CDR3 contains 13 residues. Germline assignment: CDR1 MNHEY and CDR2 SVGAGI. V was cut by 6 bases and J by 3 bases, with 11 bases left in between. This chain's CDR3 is CASSFTPDTEAFF. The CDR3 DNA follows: TGTGCCAGCAGCTTTACACCAGACACTGAAGCTTTCTTT.

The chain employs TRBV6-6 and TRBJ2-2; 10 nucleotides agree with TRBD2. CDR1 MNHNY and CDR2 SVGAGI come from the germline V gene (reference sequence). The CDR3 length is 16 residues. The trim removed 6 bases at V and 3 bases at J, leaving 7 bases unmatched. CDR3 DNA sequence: TGTGCCAGCAGCCCGGGACTAGCGAGGTACACCGGGGAGCTGTTTTTT. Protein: CASSPGLARYTGELFF.

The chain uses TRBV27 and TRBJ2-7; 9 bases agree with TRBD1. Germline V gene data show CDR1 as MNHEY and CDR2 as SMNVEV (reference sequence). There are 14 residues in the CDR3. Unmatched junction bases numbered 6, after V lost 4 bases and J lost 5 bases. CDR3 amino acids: CASSWGGTGNEQYF. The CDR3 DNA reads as TGTGCCAGCAGTTGGGGAGGGACAGGGAACGAGCAGTACTTC.

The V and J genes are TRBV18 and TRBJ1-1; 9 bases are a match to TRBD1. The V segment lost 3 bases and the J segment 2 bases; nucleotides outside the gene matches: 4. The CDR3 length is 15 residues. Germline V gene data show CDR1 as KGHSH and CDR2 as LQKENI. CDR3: CASSPRQGDNTEAFF. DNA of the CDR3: TGTGCCAGCTCACCGAGACAGGGGGATAACACTGAAGCTTTCTTT.

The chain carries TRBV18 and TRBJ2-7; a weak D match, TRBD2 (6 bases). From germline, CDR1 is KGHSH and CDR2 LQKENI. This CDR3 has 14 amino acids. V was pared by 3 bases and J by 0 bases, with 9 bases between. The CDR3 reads CASSPVGGSYEQYF. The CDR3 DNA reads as TGTGCCAGCTCACCGGTCGGGGGCTCCTACGAGCAGTACTTC.

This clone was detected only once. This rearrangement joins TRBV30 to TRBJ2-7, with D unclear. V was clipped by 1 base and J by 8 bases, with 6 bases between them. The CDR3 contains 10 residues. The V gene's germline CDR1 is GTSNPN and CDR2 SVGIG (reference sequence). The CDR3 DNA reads TGTGCCTGGAGTGGCGAGAAGCAGTACTTC. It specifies CAWSGEKQYF.

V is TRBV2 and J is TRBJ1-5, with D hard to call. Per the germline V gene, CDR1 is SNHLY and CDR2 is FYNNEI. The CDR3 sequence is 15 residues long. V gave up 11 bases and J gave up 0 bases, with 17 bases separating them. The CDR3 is CAYSLSPDSNQPQHF. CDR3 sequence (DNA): TGTGCCTACAGTCTTTCCCCGGATAGCAATCAGCCCCAGCATTTT.